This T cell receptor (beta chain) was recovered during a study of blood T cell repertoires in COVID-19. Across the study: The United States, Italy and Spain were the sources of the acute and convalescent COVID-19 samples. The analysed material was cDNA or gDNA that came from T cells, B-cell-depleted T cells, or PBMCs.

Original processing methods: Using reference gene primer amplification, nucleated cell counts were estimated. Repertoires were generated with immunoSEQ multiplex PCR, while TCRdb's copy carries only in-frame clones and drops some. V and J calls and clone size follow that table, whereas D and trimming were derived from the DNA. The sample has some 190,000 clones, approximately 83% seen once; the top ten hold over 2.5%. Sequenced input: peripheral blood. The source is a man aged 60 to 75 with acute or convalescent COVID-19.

CDR3 protein: CASSRTSGRVNEQFF. In nucleotides, the CDR3 is TGTGCCAGCAGTCGGACTAGCGGGAGGGTTAATGAGCAGTTCTTC. The J gene is TRBJ2-1, the V gene TRBV13, with 15 positions matching TRBD2. The CDR3 spans 15 residues. The V and J ends lost 6 bases and 7 bases, in that order; junction bases with no gene match: 4. From germline, CDR1 is PRHDT and CDR2 FYEKMQ (reference sequence).